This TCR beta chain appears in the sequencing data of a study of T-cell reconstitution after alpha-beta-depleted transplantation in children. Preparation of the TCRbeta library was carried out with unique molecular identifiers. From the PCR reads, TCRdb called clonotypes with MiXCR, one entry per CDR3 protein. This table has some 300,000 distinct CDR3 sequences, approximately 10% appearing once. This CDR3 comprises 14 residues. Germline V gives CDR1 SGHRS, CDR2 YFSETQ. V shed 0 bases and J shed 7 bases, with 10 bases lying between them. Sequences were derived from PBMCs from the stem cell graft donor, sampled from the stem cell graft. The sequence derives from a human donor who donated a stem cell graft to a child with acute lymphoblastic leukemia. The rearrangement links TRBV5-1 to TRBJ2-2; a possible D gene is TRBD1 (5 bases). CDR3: CASSLEGASGELFF. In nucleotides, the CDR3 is TGCGCCAGCAGCTTGGAAGGGGCAAGCGGGGAGCTGTTTTTT.